Here is one T cell receptor beta chain with its context. What it recognizes is unknown. The data were obtained in a study of a mutant IDH1 vaccine in newly diagnosed glioma. Germline V gene sequence: CDR1 ENHRY, CDR2 SYGVKD. V was clipped by 0 bases and J by 3 bases, with 5 bases between them. CDR3 size: 13 residues. Time point given: week 11, during vaccination. A 20-mer mutant IDH1 peptide at 300 ug was injected subcutaneously with topical imiquimod. Clones were sequenced by immunoSEQ multiplex PCR, and TCRdb holds only the in-frame ones, with some missing. The table shows roughly 61,000 clones, with 80% occurring only once.

The chain uses TRBV10-3 and TRBJ1-1; D remains unclear. The receptor comes from a man over 45 with glioma. Sequences were derived from PBMCs, sampled from a glioma patient whose treatment included an IDH1 peptide vaccine. CDR3: CAISESQDTEAFF. Written as DNA, the CDR3 is TGTGCCATCAGTGAGTCGCAGGACACTGAAGCTTTCTTT.